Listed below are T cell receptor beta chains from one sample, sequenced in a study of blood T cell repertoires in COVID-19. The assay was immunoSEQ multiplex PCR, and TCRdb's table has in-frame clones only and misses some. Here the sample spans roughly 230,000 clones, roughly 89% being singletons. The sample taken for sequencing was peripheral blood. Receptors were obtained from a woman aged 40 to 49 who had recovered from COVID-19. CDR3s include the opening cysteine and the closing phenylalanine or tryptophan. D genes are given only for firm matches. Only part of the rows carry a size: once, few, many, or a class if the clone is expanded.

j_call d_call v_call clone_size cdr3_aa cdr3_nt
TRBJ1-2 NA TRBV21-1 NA CASSKRQTGAGGYTF TGTGCCAGCAGCAAAAGACAAACAGGAGCGGGCGGCTACACCTTC
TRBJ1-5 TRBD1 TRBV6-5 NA CASSATGEVQPQHF TGTGCCAGCAGCGCGACAGGGGAGGTGCAGCCCCAGCATTTT
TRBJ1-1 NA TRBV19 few CASSGSVGRNTEAFF TGTGCCAGTAGTGGATCGGTGGGGCGAAACACTGAAGCTTTCTTT
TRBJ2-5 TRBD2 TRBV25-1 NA CASSEFAGGLYQETQYF TGTGCCAGCAGTGAATTCGCGGGGGGGCTCTACCAAGAGACCCAGTACTTC
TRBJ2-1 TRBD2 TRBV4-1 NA CASSQEPGLALNEQFF TGCGCCAGCAGCCAAGAACCGGGACTAGCCCTTAATGAGCAGTTCTTC
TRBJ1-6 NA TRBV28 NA CASSSTGAGGYSPLHF TGTGCCAGCAGTTCCACCGGGGCGGGGGGTTATTCACCCCTCCACTTT
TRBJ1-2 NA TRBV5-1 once CASSLATAGYLHNYGYTF TGCGCCAGCAGCTTGGCCACGGCAGGTTACCTTCACAACTATGGCTACACCTTC
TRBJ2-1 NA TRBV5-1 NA CASSLASAPLLYNEQFF TGCGCCAGCAGCTTGGCTAGCGCACCCCTCCTCTACAATGAGCAGTTCTTC
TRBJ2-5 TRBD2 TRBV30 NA CAWSGGLAGGETQYF TGTGCCTGGAGTGGGGGACTAGCGGGAGGTGAGACCCAGTACTTC
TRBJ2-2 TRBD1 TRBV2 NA CASRRRTGTGELFF TGTGCCAGCAGGAGAAGGACAGGGACCGGGGAGCTGTTTTTT
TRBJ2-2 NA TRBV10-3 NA CAIRPGTGELFF TGTGCCATCAGGCCGGGGACCGGGGAGCTGTTTTTT
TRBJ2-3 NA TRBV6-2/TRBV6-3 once CASSYSAGGTDTQYF TGTGCCAGCAGTTACTCGGCAGGGGGCACAGATACGCAGTATTTT
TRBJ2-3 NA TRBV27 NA CASSQNTDTQYF TGTGCCAGCAGCCAGAACACAGATACGCAGTATTTT
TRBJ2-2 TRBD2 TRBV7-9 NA CASSPMAGGPQGTGELFF TGTGCCAGCAGCCCGATGGCGGGAGGGCCCCAGGGCACCGGGGAGCTGTTTTTT
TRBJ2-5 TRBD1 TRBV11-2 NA CASSLGTGGDGETQYF TGTGCCAGCAGCTTAGGGACAGGGGGCGACGGGGAGACCCAGTACTTC
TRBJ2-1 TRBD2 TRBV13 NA CASSFSGGGTLDEQFF TGTGCCAGCAGCTTTAGTGGCGGGGGGACCTTGGATGAGCAGTTCTTC
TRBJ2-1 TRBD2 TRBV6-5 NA CASSYGGSNYNEQFF TGTGCCAGCAGTTACGGCGGGAGTAACTACAATGAGCAGTTCTTC
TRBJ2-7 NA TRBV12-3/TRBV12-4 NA CASSFTSYEQYF TGTGCCAGCAGTTTTACGAGCTACGAGCAGTACTTC
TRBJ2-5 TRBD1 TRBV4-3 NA CASSLRTGGGETQYF TGCGCCAGCAGCCTCCGGACAGGGGGCGGAGAGACCCAGTACTTC
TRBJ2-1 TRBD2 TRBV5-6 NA CASSREVEQFF TGTGCCAGCAGCCGGGAGGTGGAGCAGTTCTTC
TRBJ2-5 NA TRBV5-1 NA CASSWQEEETQYF TGCGCCAGCAGCTGGCAGGAGGAAGAGACCCAGTACTTC
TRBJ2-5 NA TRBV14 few CASSQALGGETQYF TGTGCCAGCAGCCAAGCGTTAGGGGGAGAGACCCAGTACTTC
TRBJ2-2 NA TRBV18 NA CASSNRENTGELFF TGTGCCAGCTCGAACAGGGAGAACACCGGGGAGCTGTTTTTT
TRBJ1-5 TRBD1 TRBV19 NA CASSLGGTAYSNQPQHF TGTGCCAGTAGTCTCGGTGGGACAGCGTATAGCAATCAGCCCCAGCATTTT
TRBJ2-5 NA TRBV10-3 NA CAITYRVGETQYF TGTGCCATCACCTACAGGGTTGGAGAGACCCAGTACTTC
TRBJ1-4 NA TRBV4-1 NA CASSQVPSLRATNEKLFF TGCGCCAGCAGCCAAGTCCCTTCCCTCAGGGCAACTAATGAAAAACTGTTTTTT
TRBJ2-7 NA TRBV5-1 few CASSPRGAGPYEQYF TGCGCCAGCAGCCCCCGGGGGGCAGGTCCCTACGAGCAGTACTTC
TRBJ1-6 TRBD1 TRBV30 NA CAWAPKTGAFSPLHF TGTGCCTGGGCCCCAAAGACAGGGGCTTTCTCACCCCTCCACTTT
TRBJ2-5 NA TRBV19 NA CASSISGSQETQYF TGTGCCAGTAGTATCTCGGGGAGCCAAGAGACCCAGTACTTC
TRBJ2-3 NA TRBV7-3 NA CASSLTQQDTQYF TGTGCCAGCAGCTTAACACAGCAAGATACGCAGTATTTT
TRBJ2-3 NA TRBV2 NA CASSEWPLDTQYF TGTGCCAGCAGTGAGTGGCCGCTGGATACGCAGTATTTT
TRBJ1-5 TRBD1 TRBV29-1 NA CSTLTGDGQPQHF TGCAGCACCTTAACAGGGGATGGTCAGCCCCAGCATTTT
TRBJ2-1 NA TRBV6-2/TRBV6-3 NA CASSSGVSYNEQFF TGTGCCAGCAGTTCGGGGGTCTCCTACAATGAGCAGTTCTTC
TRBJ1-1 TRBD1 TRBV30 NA CAWITGDGEAFF TGTGCCTGGATCACAGGGGATGGTGAAGCTTTCTTT
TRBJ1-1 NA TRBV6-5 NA CASSMGLLEAFF TGTGCCAGCAGTATGGGACTCTTAGAAGCTTTCTTT
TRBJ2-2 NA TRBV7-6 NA CASSSPYSTPGELFF TGTGCCAGCAGCTCACCGTACAGCACCCCCGGGGAGCTGTTTTTT
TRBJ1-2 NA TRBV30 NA CAWSEPPVSGYTF TGTGCCTGGAGTGAACCTCCAGTCTCCGGCTACACCTTC
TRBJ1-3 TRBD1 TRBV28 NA CASSPRQGISGNTIYF TGTGCCAGCAGTCCCCGACAGGGCATTTCGGGAAACACCATATATTTT
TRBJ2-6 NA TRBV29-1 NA CSALSSGANVLTF TGCAGCGCTCTGAGCTCTGGGGCCAACGTCCTGACTTTC
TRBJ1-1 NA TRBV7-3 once CASSWVALDGEAFF TGTGCCAGCAGCTGGGTAGCGTTAGATGGTGAAGCTTTCTTT
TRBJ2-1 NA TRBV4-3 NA CASSQEQGNEQFF TGCGCCAGCAGCCAAGAGCAGGGGAATGAGCAGTTCTTC
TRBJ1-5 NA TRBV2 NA CASSDTWGPGQPQHF TGTGCCAGCAGCGACACGTGGGGGCCTGGGCAGCCCCAGCATTTT
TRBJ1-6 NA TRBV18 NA CASSINTADYNSPLHF TGTGCCAGCTCCATAAATACGGCGGATTATAATTCACCCCTCCACTTT
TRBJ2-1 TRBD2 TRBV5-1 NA CASSPSLAGGFGEQFF TGCGCCAGCAGCCCCTCTCTGGCGGGGGGGTTTGGTGAGCAGTTCTTC
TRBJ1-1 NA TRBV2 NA CAASPQGNTEAFF TGTGCCGCCAGCCCCCAGGGGAACACTGAAGCTTTCTTT
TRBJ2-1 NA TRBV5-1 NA CASSPSSYNEQFF TGCGCCAGCAGCCCTAGCTCCTACAATGAGCAGTTCTTC
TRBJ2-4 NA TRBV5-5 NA CASSLRGTNSDIQYF TGTGCCAGCAGCTTGAGGGGAACAAACTCGGACATTCAGTACTTC
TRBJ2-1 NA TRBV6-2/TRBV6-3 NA CASSYGGHNYNEQFF TGTGCCAGCAGTTACGGTGGCCACAATTACAATGAGCAGTTCTTC